This TCR beta chain derives from a study of Graves' ophthalmopathy and Graves' hyperthyroidism. Turning to the study itself: Peripheral blood was gathered at the point of initial diagnosis, before any treatment started.

Ten or more counts support this clonotype. Patients newly diagnosed with hyperthyroidism, under 2 months' duration, were aged 18 to 65, the study reports. Excluded: other autoimmune disease, uncontrolled infection, pregnancy or lactation. TCR beta CDR3 amplification used RNA transcripts. Scientists carried out first-round RT-PCR using HTBI primers and then a second-round multiplex PCR. One entry per CDR3 protein, called by TCRdb with MiXCR from the multiplex PCR reads. The profile shows under 800,000 distinct CDR3 sequences, 22% of them singletons. This TCR derives from a woman aged 18-29 years with stable Graves' hyperthyroidism. Some clones in this sample may be carry-over from other donors' samples. What was sequenced was peripheral blood.

CDR3 amino acids: CASSEFNTEAFF. The CDR3 region has the DNA TGTGCCAGCAGTGAATTCAACACTGAAGCTTTCTTT. V gene TRBV6-1 combines with J gene TRBJ1-1; no reliable D call. V lost 2 bases and J 2 bases, leaving 3 bases between the germline ends. CDR3 length equals 12 residues. CDR1 MNHNS and CDR2 SASEGT come from the germline V gene.